A single sample is the source of the 27 T cell receptor beta chains below, sequenced in a study of blood T cell repertoires in COVID-19 (dated by TCRdb to the early 2020s). Library creation used the immunoSEQ multiplex PCR assay. Here the immuneACCESS table is served through TCRdb, limited to in-frame sequences with V and J called. Missing clones are a known gap in these copies; in checked studies unresolved V genes cover under half, and the rest lacks a known reason. Present in this sample are under 200,000 clones, about four fifths of which were seen just once. Around 6.9% of the sample is in the top ten clones. Sequenced: peripheral blood. Every receptor here comes from a man in his sixties with acute or convalescent COVID-19.

Written as DNA, the CDR3 is TGCGCCAGCCCTCAGGGTTACGCTTTCTTT. Amino acid sequence: CASPQGYAFF. The chain combines TRBV23-1 with TRBJ1-1, with D possibly being TRBD1 (5 bases). TRBV23-1 belongs to the ORF category, with a function that is uncertain. V lost 8 bases and J lost 11, with 12 bases in between. The CDR3 contains 10 residues.

The chain links TRBV4-3 to TRBJ2-3, with 10 bases lining up with TRBD2. Trimming removed 1 base from V and 1 base from J; junction bases left unmatched: 8. Per the germline V gene, CDR1 is LGHNA and CDR2 is YSLEER. This CDR3 is built from 18 residues. In DNA form, the CDR3 reads TGCGCCAGCAGCCAAGGGCCGTTAACTAGCGGGGGCACAGATACGCAGTATTTT. Amino acid sequence: CASSQGPLTSGGTDTQYF.

A few counts support this clone. This sample also contains other DNA sequences that code for the same CDR3. The chain joins TRBV10-3 to TRBJ2-7; possible D gene TRBD2, 5 bases. This CDR3 is built from 12 residues. Trimming left V 8 bases short and J 4 bases short, with 12 bases between. Germline CDR1 and CDR2: ENHRY and SYGVKD. The CDR3 region is CAIGSSFYEQYF. The CDR3 DNA sequence: TGTGCCATCGGGAGCAGCTTTTACGAGCAGTACTTC.

The rearrangement uses TRBV5-1 and TRBJ2-3; no firm D call. The germline CDR1 and CDR2 sequences are SGHRS and YFSETQ. The V gene lost 0 bases and the J gene lost 3 bases, with 8 bases spanning the gap. The CDR3 loop spans 14 amino acids. The CDR3 region is CASSLAGSTDTQYF. The CDR3 nucleotides read TGCGCCAGCAGCTTGGCCGGTTCTACAGATACGCAGTATTTT.

The genes are TRBV2 and TRBJ2-1; D ambiguous. This CDR3 contains 11 residues. The V end lost 6 bases, the J end lost 10 bases, and 10 bases lay between the germline ends. The V gene's germline CDR1 is SNHLY and CDR2 FYNNEI. CDR3 in amino acids: CASRYSLEQFF. The CDR3 coding sequence is TGTGCCAGCAGATACTCATTAGAGCAGTTCTTC.

The chain has TRBV6-5 and TRBJ2-3; D is possibly TRBD2 (7 bases). This CDR3 comprises 14 residues. Germline-derived CDR1 and CDR2 are MNHEY and SVGAGI. The V end was cut by 10 bases, the J end by 4 bases, with 18 bases between. The CDR3 is CATDWGGAADTQYF. For the CDR3, the DNA is TGTGCCACCGATTGGGGGGGGGCGGCAGATACGCAGTATTTT.

This chain connects TRBV14 to TRBJ2-1; TRBD2 aligns across 7 bases. This CDR3 comprises 16 residues. Germline V gene data show CDR1 as SGHDN and CDR2 as FVKESK. V was clipped by 0 bases and J by 6 bases; unmatched bases: 8. CDR3 region: CASSQERGVVANEQFF. CDR3 in DNA: TGTGCCAGCAGCCAAGAACGGGGGGTAGTGGCCAATGAGCAGTTCTTC.

The rearrangement links TRBV5-6 to TRBJ1-6, with 8 bases lining up with TRBD1. The CDR3 contains 15 residues. The V gene end was trimmed by 4 bases and the J gene end by 9 bases; junction bases not matched to a gene: 9. Germline CDR1 reads SGHDT; CDR2 reads YYEEEE. The CDR3: CASSGTGGLGSPLHF. The CDR3 nucleotides are TGTGCCAGCAGCGGAACAGGGGGGTTAGGTTCACCCCTCCACTTT.

This clone was counted at least ten times. Other nucleotide sequences from this sample produce the same CDR3. The chain uses TRBV29-1 and TRBJ2-2; perhaps TRBD1 as D (6 bases). Trimming cost V 6 bases and J 6 bases, with 11 bases left between them. In germline, CDR1 is SQVTM, CDR2 ANQGSEA. The CDR3 runs 12 residues. The CDR3 DNA is TGCAGCGTGGAACAGGGATCCGGGGAGCTGTTTTTT. The encoded protein is CSVEQGSGELFF.

The gene calls are TRBV2 and TRBJ1-5; a weak D match, TRBD1 (5 bases). The CDR3 has 14 residues. Trimming shortened V by 6 bases and J by 5 bases, and 14 bases separated the two germline ends. Germline values: CDR1 SNHLY, CDR2 FYNNEI. CDR3 sequence (DNA): TGTGCCAGCAGGTCGGACGGAGGGGATCAGCCCCAGCATTTT. This codes for CASRSDGGDQPQHF.

The J gene is TRBJ1-2, the V gene TRBV11-2, with D possibly being TRBD1 (6 bases). Per the germline V gene, CDR1 is SGHAT and CDR2 is FQNNGV. The V end lost 2 bases, the J end lost 5 bases, and 12 bases lay between the germline ends. The CDR3 is 14 amino acids. The CDR3 reads CASSLTPGAYGYTF. CDR3 coding DNA: TGTGCCAGCAGCTTAACCCCAGGGGCGTATGGCTACACCTTC.

The V gene is TRBV18, the J gene TRBJ2-1; 11 positions agree with TRBD1. Germline CDR1 KGHSH, CDR2 LQKENI. Trimming cost V 0 bases and J 6 bases; bases outside gene matches: 10. The CDR3 is 18 residues long. The CDR3 DNA is TGTGCCAGCTCACCACCCGGACAGGGGGCGTCCCCGGGCAATGAGCAGTTCTTC. This codes for CASSPPGQGASPGNEQFF.

The chain combines TRBV7-3 with TRBJ2-1; no firm D call. CDR1 is SGHTA and CDR2 is FQGTGA in the germline V gene. The V end lost 4 bases, the J end lost 4 bases, and 14 bases lay between the germline ends. This CDR3 region has 15 residues. The CDR3 loop is CASSSGRAEYNEQFF. The CDR3 bases are TGTGCCAGCAGCTCAGGCCGTGCCGAATACAATGAGCAGTTCTTC.

The chain joins TRBV7-2 to TRBJ2-1, with 8 bases matching TRBD1. Per germline, CDR1 SGHTA and CDR2 FQGNSA. The length of the CDR3 is 15 residues. V lost 5 bases to trimming and J lost 3 bases; unmatched junction nucleotides: 6. The CDR3 DNA is TGTGCCAGCAGCCCGGGACAGGCAAACTACAATGAGCAGTTCTTC. Protein sequence: CASSPGQANYNEQFF.

The chain joins TRBV18 to TRBJ2-1, with D tentatively TRBD1 (5 bases). Trimming stripped 3 bases from V and 5 bases from J, with 11 bases between. CDR1 KGHSH and CDR2 LQKENI come from the germline V gene. The CDR3 has 14 amino acids. The DNA of the CDR3 is TGTGCCAGCTCACCGGCAGGGATCGACAATGAGCAGTTCTTC. Its protein product is CASSPAGIDNEQFF. Drawing the rest from reference TRBV18 and TRBJ2-1, the complete variable domain is NAGVMQNPRHLVRRRGQEARLRCSPMKGHSHVYWYRQLPEEGLKFMVYLQKENIIDESGMPKERFSAEFPKEGPSILRIQQVVRGDSAAYFCASSPAGIDNEQFFGPGTRLTVL.

This chain joins TRBV12-2 and TRBJ2-2; the DNA was not used to check the table's D call, TRBD1. TRBV12-2 is assigned pseudogene status. The length of the CDR3 is 16 residues. Here the CDR3 DNA reads TGTGCAAGTCGCTTAGGACCGCAGGGTGGCACCGGGGAGCTGTTTTTT. Translation: CASRLGPQGGTGELFF.

The V and J genes are TRBV10-3 and TRBJ1-6; D is possibly TRBD1 (5 bases). This CDR3 comprises 16 residues. Germline V gene lookup returns CDR1 ENHRY and CDR2 SYGVKD. Deletions cut 0 bases from V and 7 bases from J, with 13 bases between. In nucleotides, the CDR3 is TGTGCCATCAGTGAGTCGGGGACTTCAGGAAATTCACCCCTCCACTTT. Translated: CAISESGTSGNSPLHF.

This clone was observed once. This chain connects TRBV30 to TRBJ2-3; 8 nucleotides line up with TRBD1. V shed 5 bases and J 1 base; nucleotides not matched to a gene: 2. This CDR3 contains 13 residues. From germline, CDR1 is GTSNPN and CDR2 SVGIG (reference sequence). The CDR3 is CAWQTGGTDTQYF. The CDR3 DNA sequence: TGTGCCTGGCAGACAGGGGGCACAGATACGCAGTATTTT. Supplemented by reference TRBV30 and TRBJ2-3, the full variable domain reads SQTIHQWPATLVQPVGSPLSLECTVEGTSNPNLYWYRQAAGRGLQLLFYSVGIGQISSEVPQNLSASRPQDRQFILSSKKLLLSDSGFYLCAWQTGGTDTQYFGPGTRLTVL.

V usage is TRBV6-1 and J usage is TRBJ1-6; the D gene is possibly TRBD1 (6 bases). The germline V and J ends were trimmed by 1 base and 6 bases, with 16 bases remaining between them. Germline V gene data show CDR1 as MNHNS and CDR2 as SASEGT. The CDR3 totals 17 residues. CDR3 coding DNA: TGTGCCAGCAGTGAAGGGGAGGGGGTTAAGAGTAATTCACCCCTCCACTTT. Its translation is CASSEGEGVKSNSPLHF.

This clone showed up just a few times. The chain uses TRBV7-9 and TRBJ2-5, with TRBD2 as a possible D gene (6 bases). Trimming stripped 5 bases from V and 2 bases from J, with 15 bases between. This CDR3 spans 15 amino acids. Germline V gene sequence: CDR1 SEHNR, CDR2 FQNEAQ (reference sequence). The CDR3 loop reads CASSLPGGGQETQYF. The CDR3 nucleotides read TGTGCCAGCAGCCTCCCGGGCGGAGGGCAAGAGACCCAGTACTTC.

As regards this clone: A much larger clone lies one base from this, so it may be a read error. Within the sample, other DNA sequences also encode this same CDR3. This chain links TRBV7-8 with TRBJ2-5; 10 nucleotides match TRBD2. CDR1 and CDR2 (germline): SGHVS, FQNEAQ. This CDR3 has 14 residues. CDR3: CASSRGLARETQYF. The CDR3 region has the DNA TGTGCCAGCAGCAGGGGACTAGCGCGAGAGACTCAGTACTTC. Variable domain in full (rest from reference TRBV7-8 and TRBJ2-5): GAGVSQSPRYKVAKRGQDVALRCDPISGHVSLFWYQQALGQGPEFLTYFQNEAQLDKSGLPSDRFFAERPEGSVSTLKIQRTQQEDSAVYLCASSRGLARETQYFGPGTRLLVL.

In nucleotides, the CDR3 is TGTGCCAGCAGTGAGGGTTCGGGACTAGGGTGGGAGAATGAGCAGTTCTTC. This codes for CASSEGSGLGWENEQFF. This chain links TRBV2 with TRBJ2-1; 8 bases align to TRBD2. Germline loops: CDR1 SNHLY, CDR2 FYNNEI. The CDR3 sequence is 17 residues long. Losses at the gene ends were 3 bases for V and 7 bases for J; bases not matched to a gene: 14.

The chain joins TRBV10-2 to TRBJ1-1; TRBD1 is a possible D gene (5 bases). Germline V gives CDR1 WSHSY, CDR2 SAAADI. The CDR3 covers 13 residues. The V and J ends lost 8 bases and 3 bases respectively, with 13 bases between them. The CDR3 reads CASRLGGDTEAFF. The DNA of the CDR3 is TGCGCCAGCCGCCTTGGGGGGGACACTGAAGCTTTCTTT.

This chain connects TRBV12-5 to TRBJ2-3; D not resolved. Trimming pared 4 bases from V and 2 bases from J, leaving 10 bases between. The CDR3 contains 14 residues. In germline, CDR1 is LGHNT, CDR2 FRNRAP. DNA of the CDR3: TGTGCTAGTGGTTATCTTCAGTCCACAGATACGCAGTATTTT. Its protein is CASGYLQSTDTQYF.

The sample holds one count of this clone. V is TRBV6-5 and J is TRBJ2-1, with 10 bases fitting TRBD2. Germline CDR1 MNHEY, CDR2 SVGAGI. The CDR3 totals 14 residues. Germline trimming cut 2 bases from V and 9 bases from J; bases unmatched to any gene: 4. The CDR3, as DNA: TGTGCCAGCAGTTACAGTTCTAGCGGGGGTGAGCAGTTCTTC. Translation gives CASSYSSSGGEQFF.

V is TRBV7-2 and J is TRBJ1-6; TRBD1 might be the D (5 bases). The length of the CDR3 is 13 residues. Looked up from germline, CDR1 is SGHTA and CDR2 is FQGNSA. V dropped 8 bases and J dropped 4 bases, with 9 bases sitting between them. CDR3 DNA: TGTGCCAGCCAGGGTTCTTATAATTCACCCCTCCACTTT. Its protein is CASQGSYNSPLHF. The full variable domain, rest sourced from reference TRBV7-2 and TRBJ1-6, is GAGVSQSPSNKVTEKGKDVELRCDPISGHTALYWYRQSLGQGLEFLIYFQGNSAPDKSGLPSDRFSAERTGGSVSTLTIQRTQQEDSAVYLCASQGSYNSPLHFGNGTRLTVT.

J is TRBJ2-3 and V is TRBV18, with no clear D. This CDR3 comprises 13 residues. V dropped 3 bases and J dropped 5 bases, with 9 bases sitting between them. Germline V gene data show CDR1 as KGHSH and CDR2 as LQKENI. The CDR3 DNA reads as TGTGCCAGCTCACCGGAGAGTTTAGATACGCAGTATTTT. Its translation is CASSPESLDTQYF.